This T cell receptor beta chain was documented in a study of cytomegalovirus exposure and HLA in healthy donors (dated by TCRdb to the late 2010s). In terms of the full investigation: In an earlier analysis of around 540 of the donors, under 300 Gb of sequence data and 100 million or so unique TCR beta sequences from 150 million to 200 million T cells were reported. HLA typing included class I and class II loci at four-digit resolution. The study profiled the T cell repertoires of under 850 subjects by immunosequencing and related them to cytomegalovirus serostatus. Donor age, sex, ethnicity and CMV serostatus were compiled alongside the repertoire data. Five DR-DQ haplotypes were treated as single units for association and clustering because of strong linkage in the cohort. All discovery cohort repertoires had been generated using a single sequencing platform. To predict cytomegalovirus infection status, the study brought together high-throughput TCR immunosequencing, statistical association of individual TCRs with disease status, and machine learning. A later analysis re-analyzed previously published TCR beta repertoires from about 600 donors and added high-resolution HLA genotyping to study TCR occurrence patterns. Rather than drawing on any new phenotypic data, the later analysis identified candidate immune exposures from TCR beta sequences and the way those sequences occurred across donors. Across some 400 genotyped donors of the cohort, an average of approximately 240,000 unique TCR beta nucleotide sequences per donor were sequenced, and 15% to 20% of those sequences were non-productive. An early release that covered some 640 HLA-typed donors contained around 300 gigabases of sequencing data and tens of millions of unique TCR sequences. Typing coverage differed by locus: A, B, C, DRB1 and DQB1 were typed in roughly 620-630 donors, DQA1 in 500 to 550, DPA1 in 600 to 610, and DPB1 in approximately 450. In addition to the first cohort of 650 to 750 subjects, a separate validation cohort of approximately 130 different subjects was used. Of the roughly 410 genotyped donors, 75% to 85% were placed in the genetic ancestry cluster associated with self-reported Caucasian donors. The study aimed to test whether cataloging public T cell receptors could reveal signatures of past pathogen exposure. Genome-wide SNP genotypes for about 65% of the roughly 670 donors were used in a later genetic analysis, which treated that subset as a discovery cohort. In an earlier analysis of roughly 540 of the donors, high-throughput TCR beta sequencing was used to judge whether each TCR beta V gene segment behaved as functional or pseudogenic. The paper as a whole reports these results and caveats: Immune exposure information for the cohort was limited to CMV serostatus. It was suggested by the authors that the approach could potentially be generalized to other disease states and immunological phenotypes. Compared with equally common non-associated chains, HLA-associated TCR beta chains in a later analysis were more clonally expanded and had lower generation probabilities. Specific HLA alleles were associated with more than 15,000 TCR beta sequences at a false discovery rate of 0.05 in a later analysis. The study listed 150 to 200 TCR beta chains as associated with cytomegalovirus. An association between a missense DCLRE1C variant and V-gene and J-gene trimming of TCR beta chains was found in a later genetic analysis and replicated in an independent cohort. Because counts were too low, about 18 rarely observed V segments, including chromosome 9 orphons, were excluded from the earlier analysis of some 590 of the donors. Most TCR sequences were seen in very few donors, while some public TCRs were found in many individuals. In vitro tests confirmed that three of the cytomegalovirus-associated TCR beta chains recognize cytomegalovirus antigens. Assigning TCR associations to individual alleles was difficult when HLA alleles, especially DR and DQ, strongly co-occurred. A later analysis found that TCR association rates varied across HLA loci, with DRB1 alleles showing the most associated TCRs and HLA-C alleles the fewest. In both the original and validation cohorts, the classifier was reported to diagnose cytomegalovirus status with high specificity and sensitivity. In this cohort, only TCR beta chains were sequenced, and detectable features were limited by the absence of alpha or paired-chain data. A further reported finding was that TCR beta sequences accurately predicted the HLA-A and HLA-B alleles for most subjects in the first cohort. A group of highly shared sequence variants was considered likely to be a technical artifact of the sequencing pipeline. In an earlier analysis of 450 to 750 of the donors, most TCR beta V segments appeared in productive rearrangements about 87% or about 30% of the time, broadly matching IMGT annotations. According to a later analysis, most CMV-associated TCR beta chains appeared to be HLA-restricted, and the HLA associations seemed to be driven largely by CMV exposure. Because HLA typing was unavailable for some donors at each locus, only the typed subset was used in association tests. According to a later analysis, parvovirus B19, influenza, CMV and Epstein-Barr virus appeared linked to several top co-occurrence clusters. Compared with the approximately 710-donor mean, donors in an Asian-associated ancestry cluster had fewer N-insertions in productive TCRs, according to a later genetic analysis. Correlated functional status among segregating V segments might be attributable to linkage disequilibrium, but an unknown experimental factor could not be ruled out. Sequencing depth was assumed to be roughly uniform across donors in the presence/absence analyses, though that assumption may not hold.

The cohort was made up of approximately 700 healthy bone marrow donors. At the time of sampling, all cohort members were nominally healthy, though unrecorded immune exposures were likely present. The donor was CMV seronegative and belonged to the group of 380 or so seronegative cohort members. A peripheral blood sample was collected from each donor, and TCR beta sequencing was performed on peripheral blood mononuclear cells. Genomic DNA was extracted from the blood cell samples with the Qiagen DNeasy Blood Extraction Kit. In regard to this clone: This clone's antigen is unknown. No qualities accompany the bases; no much larger clone lies one base away. This sample also contains other DNA sequences that code for the same CDR3.

To prepare the library, the immunoSEQ multiplex PCR assay was applied. The multiplex PCR relied on a mix of 60 forward primers for TCR Vbeta segments and 13 reverse primers for TCR Jbeta segments. Amplification of the CDR3 region of rearranged TCR beta genes was performed with a multiplex PCR assay on genomic DNA. The Illumina HiSeq System was used to sequence the amplified TCR beta libraries as 87-base-pair reads. The paper's processing steps were these. Across the 670 or so repertoires, a later analysis counted about 81 million unique TCR beta chains, 9.5 million to 13 million of which were shared by at least two donors. Raw reads were error-corrected and collapsed into unique sequences by a nearest-neighbor algorithm in which closely related sequences were merged to remove PCR and sequencing errors. Alignment of CDR3 sequences to IMGT reference sequences was used to assign V, D and J gene segments. For a sequence to be retained, a match of at least six nucleotides was required to both a V gene segment and a J gene segment. A rearrangement was called productive if the CDR3 had no stop codons and remained in frame with V and J, and every other rearrangement was called non-productive. Following IMGT convention, CDR3 was defined as the stretch from the second conserved V-encoded cysteine to the conserved J-encoded phenylalanine. The earlier analysis of some 580 of the donors excluded any sequence lacking an unambiguous match to a single V gene segment. In an earlier analysis of roughly 600 of the donors, a V segment was called functional when productive rearrangements were above 56.7%, and segregating when the standard deviation between donors exceeded 5%. A statistical classification framework was built to diagnose cytomegalovirus status from the catalog of TCR beta chain sequences. In a later analysis, TCR nucleotide sequences were compared against IMGT/GENE-DB human TR gene sequences so that V and J genes could be assigned. A later analysis assigned CDR3 sequences and most-parsimonious VDJ recombination scenarios with the TCRdist pipeline. In a later analysis, each TCR beta chain was defined by its CDR3 amino acid sequence together with its V-gene family, and reads without a unique V-gene family were excluded. A later analysis removed 500 to 650 highly shared, low-generation-probability nucleotide sequences to deal with suspected cross-contamination and a sequencing artifact. For each public chain, a later analysis derived a clonal expansion index from normalized ranks of inferred template counts within each repertoire. Generation probabilities in a later analysis came from a VDJ recombination model fitted to out-of-frame rearrangements, and those results were checked against IGoR. A later analysis scored TCR-TCR, TCR-HLA and TCR-CMV co-occurrence with hypergeometric tests, applying a repertoire-size bias correction to TCR pairs. To estimate false discovery rates, a later analysis permuted the HLA or CMV assignments 20 times. In a later analysis, co-occurring TCRs were grouped with DBSCAN, and TCRdist sequence similarity was added when clustering was performed within HLA-allele-positive subsets. Co-occurrence clustering excluded repertoires with fewer than 30,000 or more than 120,000 public chains, plus five with anomalous nucleotide sharing. Imported from immuneACCESS, the table was reduced by TCRdb to in-frame sequences with V and J called. These copies leave out some clones; in studies compared against another copy, an unresolved V gene accounts for under half, and the cause of the remainder is not known. D and trimming were read from the DNA, whereas the V and J calls and clone size are those reported in that table. This sample comprises about 140,000 clones, 70% to 85% of them detected only once. The ten largest account for less than 2% of the sample.

Sequences were obtained from PBMCs. This receptor was obtained from a middle-aged woman in good health and CMV-seronegative.

CDR3 sequence: CASSFIGELFF. DNA sequence: TGTGCCAGCAGTTTCATCGGGGAGCTGTTTTTT. This receptor chain uses TRBV28 and TRBJ2-2; the D gene identity is not certain. From the germline V gene, CDR1 is MDHEN and CDR2 is SYDVKM. V and J lose 3 bases and 7 bases, and a span of 3 bases separates them. The CDR3 spans 11 residues, from the cysteine through the phenylalanine. The only DNA kept is the CDR3, 33 bases in frame from the first base.